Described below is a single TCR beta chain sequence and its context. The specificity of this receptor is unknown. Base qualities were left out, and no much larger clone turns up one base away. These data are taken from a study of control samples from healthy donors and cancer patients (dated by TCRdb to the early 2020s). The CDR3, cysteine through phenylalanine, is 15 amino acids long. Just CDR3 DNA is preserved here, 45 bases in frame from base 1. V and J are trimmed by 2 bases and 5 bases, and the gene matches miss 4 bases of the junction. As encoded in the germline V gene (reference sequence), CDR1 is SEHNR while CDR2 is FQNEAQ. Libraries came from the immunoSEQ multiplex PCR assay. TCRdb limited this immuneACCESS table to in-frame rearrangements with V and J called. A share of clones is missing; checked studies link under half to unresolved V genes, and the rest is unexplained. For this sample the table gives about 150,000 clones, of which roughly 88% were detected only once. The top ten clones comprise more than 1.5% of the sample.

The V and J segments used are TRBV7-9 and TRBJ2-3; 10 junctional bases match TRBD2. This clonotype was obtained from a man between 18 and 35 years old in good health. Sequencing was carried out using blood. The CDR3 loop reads CASSLLSSGGDTQYF. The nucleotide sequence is TGTGCCAGCAGCTTATTATCTAGCGGGGGAGATACGCAGTATTTT.